The 32 T cell receptor beta chains listed next were all sequenced from one sample in a study of cytomegalovirus exposure and HLA in healthy donors. Both 60 Vbeta primers and 13 Jbeta primers went into the PCR. The assay was immunoSEQ multiplex PCR, and TCRdb's table has in-frame clones only and misses some. The profile shows some 120,000 clones, 74% of them singletons. The sequencing input was PBMCs. The receptors stem from a woman aged 45-59 years in good health and CMV-seropositive.

In this sample, this clone turned up a few times. The J gene is TRBJ2-1, the V gene TRBV28, with D perhaps matching TRBD2 (5 bases). The CDR3 has 17 residues. The V end was cut by 2 bases, the J end by 4 bases, with 18 bases between. Germline assignment: CDR1 MDHEN and CDR2 SYDVKM. The CDR3 DNA follows: TGTGCCAGCAGTTTAGGTCTAGCACTACTGACGTACAATGAGCAGTTCTTC. Amino acids: CASSLGLALLTYNEQFF.

The CDR3 coding sequence is TGTGCCAGCAGTTTAGGCGGGGGCGGGGAGCAGTACTTC. Protein: CASSLGGGGEQYF. The gene calls are TRBV6-5 and TRBJ2-7; the D gene is possibly TRBD2 (7 bases). CDR3 length equals 13 residues. Germline values: CDR1 MNHEY, CDR2 SVGAGI. V gave up 4 bases and J gave up 7 bases, with 14 bases separating them.

The chain links TRBV18 to TRBJ1-1; D perhaps matches TRBD1 (6 bases). V lost 2 bases, J lost 5 bases, and 12 bases lay in between. The CDR3 loop spans 14 amino acids. Germline CDR1 reads KGHSH; CDR2 reads LQKENI. The CDR3 bases are TGTGCCAGCTCACCAGAGTTAGGACAGACTGAAGCTTTCTTT. Its protein is CASSPELGQTEAFF.

The chain uses TRBV6-1 and TRBJ2-7; D possibly corresponds to TRBD1 (6 bases). This CDR3 spans 13 amino acids. Trimming stripped 5 bases from V and 3 bases from J, with 11 bases between. Germline CDR1 MNHNS, CDR2 SASEGT. The CDR3 sequence is CASSLDRVYEQYF. The CDR3 DNA follows: TGTGCCAGCAGTTTGGACAGAGTCTACGAGCAGTACTTC.

This clone was detected once. The chain employs TRBV5-1 and TRBJ1-2; possibly TRBD1 for D (5 bases). CDR3 length: 15 residues. Per the germline V gene, CDR1 is SGHRS and CDR2 is YFSETQ. V was pared by 4 bases and J by 6 bases, with 19 bases between. The CDR3 sequence is CASSRLAGDGDGYTF. CDR3 sequence (DNA): TGCGCCAGCAGCCGACTGGCGGGGGATGGGGATGGCTACACCTTC.

This chain connects TRBV28 to TRBJ2-7; TRBD1 might be the D (6 bases). Trimming removed 5 bases from V and 1 base from J, with 15 bases in between. CDR1 is MDHEN, CDR2 SYDVKM, per germline. The CDR3 extends over 15 amino acids. The CDR3 here is CASSTGQWISYEQYF. In DNA form, the CDR3 reads TGTGCCAGCAGTACCGGACAGTGGATTTCCTACGAGCAGTACTTC.

For the CDR3, the DNA is TGTGCCTGGGAACGAGGACAGCGAGAGACCCAGTACTTC. Amino acid sequence: CAWERGQRETQYF. The chain employs TRBV30 and TRBJ2-5, with D possibly matching TRBD1 (6 bases). Germline V lookup: CDR1 GTSNPN, CDR2 SVGIG (reference sequence). V gave up 5 bases and J gave up 4 bases, with 14 bases separating them. The CDR3 length is 13 residues.

This rearrangement joins TRBV5-6 to TRBJ1-1; TRBD1 aligns across 7 bases. Germline loops: CDR1 SGHDT, CDR2 YYEEEE. V shed 4 bases and J 0 bases; nucleotides not matched to a gene: 9. The CDR3 is made up of 16 amino acids. The CDR3 DNA reads TGTGCCAGCAGCCCCTGGACAGGAACTATGAACACTGAAGCTTTCTTT. This translates into CASSPWTGTMNTEAFF.

V usage is TRBV5-1 and J usage is TRBJ1-1; no clear D gene. V was pared by 0 bases and J by 0 bases, with 9 bases between. From germline, CDR1 is SGHRS and CDR2 YFSETQ. CDR3 length: 15 residues. Here the CDR3 reads CASSLEVSLNTEAFF. In nucleotides, the CDR3 is TGCGCCAGCAGCTTGGAAGTCAGTTTGAACACTGAAGCTTTCTTT. The variable domain in full, with the rest retrieved from reference TRBV5-1 and TRBJ1-1, is KAGVTQTPRYLIKTRGQQVTLSCSPISGHRSVSWYQQTPGQGLQFLFEYFSETQRNKGNFPGRFSGRQFSNSRSEMNVSTLELGDSALYLCASSLEVSLNTEAFFGQGTRLTVV.

The rearrangement joins TRBV7-2 to TRBJ1-2; tentatively, D is TRBD1 (5 bases). The CDR3 sequence is 14 residues long. Germline V gives CDR1 SGHTA, CDR2 FQGNSA. Trimming cost V 2 bases and J 5 bases, with 12 bases left between them. For the CDR3, the DNA is TGTGCCAGCAGCTTAAATCAGGGCCAATATGGCTACACCTTC. This translates into CASSLNQGQYGYTF.

This chain links TRBV2 with TRBJ2-1; D gene unclear. V shed 6 bases and J shed 7 bases, with 4 bases lying between them. The germline V gene encodes CDR1 SNHLY and CDR2 FYNNEI. The CDR3 consists of 10 residues. Here the CDR3 DNA reads TGTGCCAGCAGCGGGAATGAGCAGTTCTTC. Its protein product is CASSGNEQFF.

The V gene is TRBV2, the J gene TRBJ2-5; TRBD2 matches 7 bases. This CDR3 comprises 15 residues. Germline V gene lookup returns CDR1 SNHLY and CDR2 FYNNEI. J was trimmed by 1 base and V by 7 bases; bases with no gene match: 9. This CDR3 reads CASNWAGDFQETQYF. DNA for the CDR3: TGTGCCAGCAATTGGGCGGGGGACTTCCAAGAGACCCAGTACTTC.

V usage is TRBV5-6 and J usage is TRBJ2-7, with a possible D match to TRBD1 (6 bases). This CDR3 spans 13 amino acids. The germline V gene has CDR1 SGHDT and CDR2 YYEEEE. Trimming pared 5 bases from V and 0 bases from J, leaving 9 bases between. As DNA, the CDR3 is TGTGCCAGCAGGAGGACAGCCTCCTACGAGCAGTACTTC. It yields the protein CASRRTASYEQYF.

V and J are TRBV7-9 and TRBJ1-5; D not resolved. Trimming removed 5 bases at V and 4 bases at J, with 6 bases between. CDR3 length: 12 amino acids. The germline V gene encodes CDR1 SEHNR and CDR2 FQNEAQ (reference sequence). The CDR3 region is CASSAQNQPQHF. For the CDR3, the DNA is TGTGCCAGCAGCGCCCAGAATCAGCCCCAGCATTTT.

This clone was counted only a few times. CDR3 sequence: CASSYRGQEGRNEQYF. CDR3 coding DNA: TGCGCCAGCAGTTACCGGGGACAGGAGGGCCGAAACGAGCAGTACTTC. The V call is TRBV10-2, the J call TRBJ2-7, with TRBD1 matching 8 bases. The length of the CDR3 is 16 residues. The J segment lost 5 bases and the V segment lost 5 bases, leaving 14 bases of the junction unmatched. Per germline, CDR1 WSHSY and CDR2 SAAADI.

J is TRBJ1-1 and V is TRBV6-5; no clear D. Trimming took off 4 bases at V and 3 bases at J, with 12 bases between the two ends. The CDR3 has 14 residues. The germline V gene has CDR1 MNHEY and CDR2 SVGAGI. The CDR3 is CASSSQEADTEAFF. DNA of the CDR3: TGTGCCAGCAGTTCCCAAGAGGCAGACACTGAAGCTTTCTTT.

This clone was seen a handful of times. The V gene is TRBV30, the J gene TRBJ1-6; D unclear. Between the trimmed V and J ends, which lost 4 bases and 10 bases, there was a span of 14 bases. In germline, CDR1 is GTSNPN, CDR2 SVGIG (reference sequence). The CDR3 covers 13 residues. CDR3 protein: CAWTPFGGSPLHF. The CDR3 region has the DNA TGTGCCTGGACACCATTTGGCGGATCACCCCTCCACTTT.

The genes are TRBV7-9 and TRBJ2-5, with D hard to call. This CDR3 has 13 residues. The V end lost 5 bases, the J end lost 4 bases, and 11 bases lay between the germline ends. Germline CDR1 and CDR2: SEHNR and FQNEAQ (reference sequence). CDR3 DNA sequence: TGTGCCAGCAGCGTGCGCGGAGCAGAGACCCAGTACTTC. This codes for CASSVRGAETQYF.

This chain joins TRBV11-2 and TRBJ2-1, with 14 bases aligning to TRBD2. Germline V CDR1 and CDR2: SGHAT, FQNNGV. V was pared by 6 bases and J by 6 bases, with 7 bases of the junction left unmatched. The CDR3 extends over 16 amino acids. CDR3 in amino acids: CASRTTSGGGVNEQFF. The CDR3 DNA sequence: TGTGCCAGCAGAACGACTAGCGGGGGGGGAGTCAATGAGCAGTTCTTC.

This chain joins TRBV6-5 and TRBJ1-1, with TRBD1 matching over 7 bases. This CDR3 spans 13 amino acids. The junction had 4 bases not matched to a gene; V was cut back by 8 bases and J by 1 base. The germline CDR1 and CDR2 sequences are MNHEY and SVGAGI. The CDR3 spells CASWNRGNTEAFF. The CDR3 nucleotides are TGTGCCAGCTGGAACAGGGGGAACACTGAAGCTTTCTTT.

The chain is built from TRBV6-1 and TRBJ2-1; 9 bases agree with TRBD2. The length of the CDR3 is 16 residues. Germline CDR1 reads MNHNS; CDR2 reads SASEGT. The V and J ends lost 3 bases and 8 bases, in that order; junction bases with no gene match: 11. CDR3 nucleotides: TGTGCCAGCAGTGAGCGAGCGGGGGGCAGTAGATATGAGCAGTTCTTC. This translates into CASSERAGGSRYEQFF.

In DNA, the CDR3 is TGCGCCAGCAGCCCCGCCGGGACAGGGTTCGACAATGAGCAGTTCTTC. This encodes CASSPAGTGFDNEQFF. V usage is TRBV4-1 and J usage is TRBJ2-1; TRBD1 agrees at 9 bases. With 4 bases clipped from V and 5 bases from J, the junction kept 9 bases outside the gene matches. This CDR3 comprises 16 residues. Germline loops: CDR1 MGHRA, CDR2 YSYEKL.

This chain links TRBV7-6 with TRBJ1-6; D may be TRBD1 (5 bases). This CDR3 is built from 15 residues. In germline, CDR1 is SGHVS, CDR2 FNYEAQ. V lost 1 base, J lost 6 bases, and 10 bases lay in between. The CDR3 DNA is TGTGCCAGCAGCTTAGTAGGGCAGGGTAATTCACCCCTCCACTTT. Translating it yields CASSLVGQGNSPLHF.

The gene calls are TRBV19 and TRBJ2-6, with 7 bases matching TRBD2. Germline trimming cut 5 bases from V and 4 bases from J; bases unmatched to any gene: 11. Per the germline V gene, CDR1 is LNHDA and CDR2 is SQIVND (reference sequence). The CDR3 runs to 17 residues. Written as DNA, the CDR3 is TGTGCCAGTAGTCCCGGGGGAGGGTTTGGAGGGGCCAACGTCCTGACTTTC. Amino acids: CASSPGGGFGGANVLTF.

The V and J genes are TRBV7-2 and TRBJ2-3; D perhaps matches TRBD2 (5 bases). Trimming stripped 2 bases from V and 5 bases from J, with 11 bases between. The length of the CDR3 is 14 residues. Germline CDR1 is SGHTA and CDR2 is FQGNSA. The CDR3 spells CASSLSGERDTQYF. The DNA for the CDR3 is TGTGCCAGCAGCTTATCTGGGGAGAGAGATACGCAGTATTTT.

The chain employs TRBV2 and TRBJ2-3, with 9 bases fitting TRBD2. The CDR3 contains 17 residues. J was trimmed by 8 bases and V by 0 bases; bases with no gene match: 12. Germline CDR1 and CDR2: SNHLY and FYNNEI. The CDR3 DNA reads as TGTGCCAGCAGTGAAGCAGGGCTAGCGGGGTGGTTTGCTACGCAGTATTTT. Translating gives CASSEAGLAGWFATQYF.

This clone appeared a single time. The chain has TRBV7-8 and TRBJ2-2, with D perhaps TRBD1 (6 bases). The CDR3 runs 15 residues. V gave up 1 base and J gave up 7 bases, with 13 bases separating them. CDR1 and CDR2 (germline): SGHVS, FQNEAQ. CDR3 residues: CASSLVLQGYGELFF. CDR3 nucleotides: TGTGCCAGCAGCTTAGTCCTACAGGGCTACGGGGAGCTGTTTTTT.

The rearrangement joins TRBV29-1 to TRBJ2-3, with TRBD2 matching 7 bases. V was clipped by 2 bases and J by 2 bases; unmatched bases: 7. In germline, CDR1 is SQVTM, CDR2 ANQGSEA. CDR3 length: 15 residues. CDR3 sequence: CSVETRGVNTDTQYF. In nucleotides, the CDR3 is TGCAGCGTTGAAACTCGGGGGGTTAACACAGATACGCAGTATTTT.

The V gene is TRBV20-1, the J gene TRBJ1-4; weak D call: TRBD1 (5 bases). CDR3 length equals 11 residues. Between the trimmed V and J ends, which lost 5 bases and 8 bases, there was a span of 9 bases. Germline V gene lookup returns CDR1 DFQATT and CDR2 SNEGSKA (reference sequence). The DNA for the CDR3 is TGCAGTGCTGCCCCAGGGGAAAAACTGTTTTTT. Protein: CSAAPGEKLFF.

V is TRBV19 and J is TRBJ2-1, with TRBD2 as a possible D gene (6 bases). Between the trimmed V and J ends, which lost 2 bases and 8 bases, there was a span of 10 bases. CDR1 and CDR2 (germline): LNHDA, SQIVND (reference sequence). The CDR3 covers 13 residues. The CDR3 here is CASSISGVDEQFF. In nucleotides, the CDR3 is TGTGCCAGTAGTATATCGGGGGTCGATGAGCAGTTCTTC.

The chain couples TRBV27 to TRBJ2-1; 10 bases fit TRBD2. Trimming at V came to 6 bases and at J to 2 bases, leaving 7 bases not matched to a gene. The CDR3 has 16 amino acids. The germline V gene encodes CDR1 MNHEY and CDR2 SMNVEV (reference sequence). CDR3: CASRILSGGAYNEQFF. In DNA form, the CDR3 reads TGTGCCAGCAGGATACTCAGCGGGGGGGCCTACAATGAGCAGTTCTTC.

This clone was seen just once. This sequence joins TRBV28 and TRBJ1-4; possibly TRBD1 for D (5 bases). The V gene lost 6 bases and the J gene lost 7 bases, with 15 bases spanning the gap. This CDR3 is built from 14 residues. Germline V lookup: CDR1 MDHEN, CDR2 SYDVKM. The CDR3 nucleotides read TGTGCCAGCAGCAGGGCCAGTCCGAGTGAAAAACTGTTTTTT. This codes for CASSRASPSEKLFF.